Shown below are 12 T cell receptor beta chains from a single sample sequenced in a study of T cells expressing NK-cell markers. TCRdb derives one entry per CDR3 protein from the 5' RACE reads, leaving out DNA. This listing includes 140,000 or so distinct CDR3 sequences. Sequenced sample: blood T cells: a sorted CD56 or NKG2C T cell subset, CD4+ or CD8+ T cells, or bulk PBMC T cells (not recorded which). All receptors come from a man younger than 30 in good health.

The rearrangement uses TRBV15 and TRBJ2-1; TCRdb calls TRBD1, which cannot be checked without DNA. The CDR3 covers 15 residues. Germline lookup yields CDR1 LNHNV and CDR2 YYDKDF (reference sequence). This CDR3 reads CATSRSGTGYNEQFF.

This chain links TRBV23-1 with TRBJ2-2; the TRBD1 assignment by TCRdb is unverifiable without DNA. TRBV23-1 is identified as an open reading frame with a role that is uncertain. The CDR3 runs 16 residues. The CDR3 here is CASSQSPGPRPGELFF.

This chain joins TRBV3-1 and TRBJ2-1; TCRdb gives TRBD2 as the D gene, but with no DNA this cannot be confirmed. CDR1 LGHDT and CDR2 YNNKEL come from the germline V gene (reference sequence). This CDR3 contains 17 residues. The CDR3 reads CASSQTPPQSSYNEQFF.

The V gene is TRBV4-1, the J gene TRBJ1-3; the D call of TRBD1 rests on TCRdb alone, since no DNA is present to check it. Germline V CDR1 and CDR2: MGHRA, YSYEKL. The CDR3 runs 15 residues. The CDR3: CASSHTGGPGNTIYF.

The genes are TRBV20-1 and TRBJ2-1; TCRdb's assignment of TRBD1 cannot be checked, as there is no DNA. Germline CDR1 DFQATT, CDR2 SNEGSKA (reference sequence). The CDR3 totals 16 residues. This CDR3 is CSARPQTGGGYNEQFF.

The rearrangement uses TRBV18 and TRBJ2-1; lacking DNA, the TRBD1 call made by TCRdb goes unchecked. The CDR3 runs to 17 residues. CDR1 is KGHSH, CDR2 LQKENI, per germline. The CDR3 sequence is CASSPFFTGEPYNEQFF.

The V call is TRBV6-4, the J call TRBJ2-1. The CDR3 has 13 residues. Germline V gives CDR1 MRHNA, CDR2 SNTAGT. This CDR3 reads CASSEAALNEQFF.

The genes are TRBV20-1 and TRBJ1-1. This CDR3 region has 14 residues. The germline V gene encodes CDR1 DFQATT and CDR2 SNEGSKA (reference sequence). The CDR3 is CSAKAAPMNTEAFF.

This chain links TRBV4-2 with TRBJ1-2; no DNA is available, so the TRBD1 call from TCRdb remains unchecked. CDR1 is LGHNA and CDR2 is YNFKEQ in the germline V gene. The CDR3 is 16 residues long. The CDR3 is CASSQQPGPGPDGYTF.

V gene TRBV25-1 combines with J gene TRBJ2-1; absent DNA, TCRdb's TRBD1 call cannot be checked. The CDR3 is 15 residues long. Germline V gene lookup returns CDR1 MGHDK and CDR2 SYGVNS. The CDR3 protein is CASSDLQGARNEQFF.

This chain uses TRBV7-6 with TRBJ2-2; checking the TCRdb D call of TRBD1 is not possible without DNA. CDR1 is SGHVS, CDR2 FNYEAQ, per germline. The CDR3 contains 15 residues. CDR3 residues: CASSPPGTGTGELFF.

The rearrangement uses TRBV7-9 and TRBJ2-5. In germline, CDR1 is SEHNR, CDR2 FQNEAQ (reference sequence). This CDR3 spans 13 amino acids. The CDR3 loop reads CASSQDPKETQYF.